Ten or more counts support the clone carrying this T cell receptor beta chain. Its target is not known. The data originate from a study of T-cell reconstitution after alpha-beta-depleted transplantation in children. The study, taken as a whole, reports: Recipient T cells and thymic progenitors that survived were the source of the high TCRbeta diversity seen at day 60 in some patients. One year post-transplant, T-cell counts and diversity were largely derived from T cells produced anew. There were reportedly several hundred expanded graft clones from which alpha-beta T cells came about two months after transplant.

For TCRbeta, the library was prepared with unique molecular identifiers. Each CDR3 protein is one row after TCRdb ran MiXCR on the PCR reads. The sample contains hundreds of thousands of distinct CDR3 sequences, roughly 13% of which appear only once. CDR1 is MDHEN and CDR2 is SYDVKM in the germline V gene. The CDR3 consists of 15 residues. V was clipped by 7 bases and J by 8 bases; unmatched bases: 13. Sequences were derived from PBMCs, mostly from graft donor cells, sampled 360 days after TCRalphabeta/CD19-depleted stem cell transplant. This chain links TRBV28 with TRBJ2-7; TRBD2 aligns across 11 bases. This clonotype originated in a male patient under 18 who had a stem cell transplant for acute myeloid leukemia, so the T cells may come from the graft donor. CDR3 residues: CASTTGTSGFSKQYF. CDR3 nucleotides: TGTGCCAGCACCACGGGGACTAGCGGATTCTCAAAGCAGTACTTC.